A selection of T cell receptor beta chains follows, all from one sample in a study of blood T cell repertoires in COVID-19. Clones were read by immunoSEQ multiplex PCR, and TCRdb kept only the in-frame ones, dropping some. The table includes around 120,000 clones, around 83% detected once. The sample was peripheral blood. The receptor set was obtained from a man aged 35-49 years with active or convalescent COVID-19. The CDR3 runs from the conserved cysteine through the conserved F or W. The order of the fields is J gene, V gene, CDR3 protein.

>TRBJ2-7|TRBV6-5
CASLSTVDSYEQYF
>TRBJ1-3|TRBV2
CASSFSGNTIYF
>TRBJ2-3|TRBV18
CASSPGSTDTQYF
>TRBJ2-5|TRBV11-2
CASSLSGLVTQYF
>TRBJ2-1|TRBV3-1/TRBV3-2
CASSQDENNEQFF
>TRBJ1-4|TRBV4-2
CASSQGTGELEKLFF
>TRBJ2-5|TRBV6-5
CASSYSSRLGRETQYF
>TRBJ2-7|TRBV20-1
CSARDLYEQYF
>TRBJ2-1|TRBV6-5
CASKGAYNEQFF
>TRBJ1-1|TRBV25-1
CASSERGEAFF
>TRBJ2-7|TRBV7-2
CATSWGQGREQYF
>TRBJ2-5|TRBV6-4
CASSPTGQETQYF
>TRBJ2-1|TRBV19
CASSTGSYNEQFF
>TRBJ1-1|TRBV6-5
CASSNTGSNTEAFF
>TRBJ2-4|TRBV2
CASSGTSGRIMAKNIQYF